The T cell receptor (beta chain) under discussion was sequenced for a study of shared clonotypes between healthy human individuals. The CDR3 totals 15 residues. The germline V gene has CDR1 LNHDA and CDR2 SQIVND (reference sequence). V shed 7 bases and J 1 base; nucleotides not matched to a gene: 7. A 200 ng quantity of DNA, approximately 29,000 T cell genomes, went into the sorted-subset replicate PCRs. Here immunoSEQ multiplex PCR was the method, and the copy in TCRdb shows in-frame clones only, minus some. The sample yields more than 2,000,000 clones, 85% to 95% seen once. Input material: naive CD4+ T cells sorted from blood. Subset noted: CD45RA+ positively selected. The receptor comes from a man between 18 and 35 years old in good health. The chain joins TRBV19 to TRBJ2-1; 7 nucleotides match TRBD2. Here the CDR3 DNA reads TGTGCCAGTAAATTGGGCGGGAGATCCTACAATGAGCAGTTCTTC. Translating it yields CASKLGGRSYNEQFF.